Presented here are 3 T cell receptor beta chains from one specimen sequenced in a study of graft-versus-host responses after intestinal transplantation. The data were produced by immunoSEQ multiplex PCR, yet TCRdb's version contains in-frame clones alone and is incomplete. The table includes tens of thousands of clones, 92% detected once. The input for sequencing was PBMCs, taken 98 days after intestinal transplantation. All receptors come from a human patient who received an intestinal transplant, so some T cells may come from the graft donor.

The chain employs TRBV10-3 and TRBJ2-5; 9 bases are a match to TRBD2. Germline trimming cut 3 bases from V and 10 bases from J; bases unmatched to any gene: 12. The CDR3 totals 15 residues. The germline V gene encodes CDR1 ENHRY and CDR2 SYGVKD. In nucleotides, the CDR3 is TGTGCCATCAGTGATTCTAGCGGGGACCCCTGGGGCCAGTACTTC. This codes for CAISDSSGDPWGQYF.

V is TRBV5-1 and J is TRBJ2-5; D may be TRBD2 (5 bases). The CDR3 extends over 14 amino acids. Per germline, CDR1 SGHRS and CDR2 YFSETQ. Trimming stripped 4 bases from V and 5 bases from J, with 15 bases between. CDR3 residues: CASSPGPTGETQYF. CDR3 DNA: TGCGCCAGCAGCCCGGGCCCTACGGGGGAGACCCAGTACTTC.

V is TRBV6-5 and J is TRBJ1-5, with D uncertain. V lost 0 bases to trimming and J lost 0 bases, with 6 bases between them. CDR1 and CDR2 from the germline V gene are MNHEY and SVGAGI. CDR3 length: 15 residues. The CDR3 bases are TGTGCCAGCAGTTACTCGGGGAATAGCAATCAGCCCCAGCATTTT. Amino acids: CASSYSGNSNQPQHF.